Below, 22 T cell receptor beta chains from the same sample are listed, as sequenced in a study of cytomegalovirus exposure and HLA in healthy donors. This PCR relied on a set of 60 Vbeta primers and 13 Jbeta primers. The method was immunoSEQ multiplex PCR; TCRdb's version includes in-frame clones alone and lacks a portion of them. The table records over 150,000 clones, 75% to 85% of them present only once. Sequenced material: PBMCs. The receptors here all came from a male donor in good health and CMV-seropositive.

This clone was counted a few times. J is TRBJ1-2 and V is TRBV6-6; 8 bases fit TRBD1. The CDR3 runs to 14 residues. Per the germline V gene, CDR1 is MNHNY and CDR2 is SVGAGI (reference sequence). With 7 bases clipped from V and 5 bases from J, the junction kept 9 bases outside the gene matches. CDR3 in amino acids: CASTTGGVWYGYTF. Here the CDR3 DNA reads TGTGCCAGCACAACAGGGGGTGTTTGGTATGGCTACACCTTC.

The V and J genes are TRBV10-1 and TRBJ1-1, with 9 bases aligning to TRBD1. Germline values: CDR1 WNHNN, CDR2 SYGVQD (reference sequence). The CDR3 is 16 amino acids. The trim removed 0 bases at V and 5 bases at J, leaving 7 bases unmatched. The CDR3 nucleotides read TGCGCCAGCAGTGAGTCGGGGACAGGGCGTATGACTGAAGCTTTCTTT. Protein sequence: CASSESGTGRMTEAFF.

The rearrangement links TRBV4-1 to TRBJ1-2; 7 positions agree with TRBD1. Looked up from germline, CDR1 is MGHRA and CDR2 is YSYEKL. The CDR3 length is 17 residues. The V and J ends lost 0 bases and 2 bases, in that order; junction bases with no gene match: 9. CDR3 nucleotides: TGCGCCAGCAGCCAAGATCATCGACAGGGTCCCAACTATGGCTACACCTTC. Translated, it gives CASSQDHRQGPNYGYTF.

The V gene is TRBV5-4, the J gene TRBJ2-1; perhaps TRBD2 as D (5 bases). The CDR3 loop spans 14 amino acids. Germline loops: CDR1 SGHNT, CDR2 YYREEE (reference sequence). V was cut by 9 bases and J by 5 bases, with 18 bases left in between. The CDR3 sequence is CATTPGGRDNEQFF. The CDR3 coding sequence is TGTGCCACCACACCCGGAGGCCGGGACAATGAGCAGTTCTTC.

CDR3 residues: CASSEGLSGWGTDTQYF. The CDR3 DNA follows: TGTGCCAGCAGTGAAGGGTTATCGGGGTGGGGCACAGATACGCAGTATTTT. V usage is TRBV2 and J usage is TRBJ2-3; tentatively, D is TRBD2 (5 bases). V was shortened by 1 base and J by 1 base, with 15 bases between the two germline ends. CDR3 length: 17 amino acids. Germline CDR1 reads SNHLY; CDR2 reads FYNNEI.

The genes are TRBV9 and TRBJ2-1, with 15 bases identical to TRBD2. The CDR3 covers 16 residues. With 3 bases clipped from V and 10 bases from J, the junction kept 8 bases outside the gene matches. Germline assignment: CDR1 SGDLS and CDR2 YYNGEE. The CDR3 protein is CASSARTSGGAGEQFF. CDR3 bases: TGTGCCAGCAGCGCTCGGACTAGCGGGGGGGCAGGAGAGCAGTTCTTC.

The chain joins TRBV4-1 to TRBJ2-2, with 12 bases matching TRBD2. Germline V gives CDR1 MGHRA, CDR2 YSYEKL. V was pared by 1 base and J by 3 bases, with 6 bases of the junction left unmatched. The CDR3 sequence is 18 residues long. CDR3 loop: CASSQALAGGPDTGELFF. CDR3 coding DNA: TGCGCCAGCAGCCAAGCCCTAGCGGGGGGGCCGGACACCGGGGAGCTGTTTTTT.

The rearrangement uses TRBV7-9 and TRBJ2-1; maybe TRBD1 (5 bases). Germline CDR1 reads SEHNR; CDR2 reads FQNEAQ (reference sequence). Trimming cost V 1 base and J 8 bases, with 21 bases left between them. The CDR3 extends over 17 amino acids. The CDR3 coding sequence is TGTGCCAGCAGCTTAGGGAGAAAGGGTGGGGCGGACGATGAGCAGTTCTTC. This encodes CASSLGRKGGADDEQFF.

The V call is TRBV25-1, the J call TRBJ1-1, with TRBD1 matching over 9 bases. The trim removed 0 bases at V and 1 base at J, leaving 6 bases unmatched. The CDR3 runs 17 residues. Germline V gene sequence: CDR1 MGHDK, CDR2 SYGVNS. The CDR3 spells CASSEYWGGQGNTEAFF. CDR3 coding DNA: TGTGCCAGCAGTGAATATTGGGGGGGACAGGGGAACACTGAAGCTTTCTTT.

This chain links TRBV6-5 with TRBJ2-1; 9 bases fit TRBD1. The ends lost 5 bases at V and 8 bases at J; junction bases unmatched: 7. Looked up from germline, CDR1 is MNHEY and CDR2 is SVGAGI. CDR3 length: 14 amino acids. CDR3 sequence reads: CASSPDRGNDEQFF. DNA for the CDR3: TGTGCCAGCAGTCCGGACAGGGGTAATGATGAGCAGTTCTTC.

The chain has TRBV4-1 and TRBJ2-7, with 7 bases lining up with TRBD2. Per the germline V gene, CDR1 is MGHRA and CDR2 is YSYEKL. The CDR3 is made up of 17 amino acids. V lost 0 bases and J lost 1; bases outside the gene matches: 9. This CDR3 is CASSQDRQRGRSYEQYF. In nucleotides, the CDR3 is TGCGCCAGCAGCCAAGATCGACAGCGGGGTCGTTCCTACGAGCAGTACTTC.

The rearrangement joins TRBV18 to TRBJ1-1, with TRBD1 matching 9 bases. Germline trimming cut 3 bases from V and 7 bases from J; bases unmatched to any gene: 9. The germline CDR1 and CDR2 sequences are KGHSH and LQKENI. CDR3 size: 15 residues. The CDR3 coding sequence is TGTGCCAGCTCACCGCGGACAGGGGAATTGGTTGAAGCTTTCTTT. This codes for CASSPRTGELVEAFF.

The V and J genes are TRBV5-4 and TRBJ2-5; tentatively, D is TRBD1 (5 bases). Trimming pared 4 bases from V and 5 bases from J, leaving 15 bases between. This CDR3 comprises 14 residues. Germline CDR1 and CDR2: SGHNT and YYREEE (reference sequence). The CDR3 DNA follows: TGTGCCAGCAGCCCCTTTGACAGAGTGGAGACCCAGTACTTC. Residues: CASSPFDRVETQYF.

The rearrangement uses TRBV25-1 and TRBJ2-1; 7 nucleotides match TRBD2. J lost 4 bases, V lost 11 bases, and 11 bases had no gene match. Germline V gene lookup returns CDR1 MGHDK and CDR2 SYGVNS. The CDR3 is 14 amino acids. CDR3 in amino acids: CAVSWGGPYNEQFF. CDR3 in DNA: TGTGCCGTCTCTTGGGGGGGTCCTTACAATGAGCAGTTCTTC.

The chain is built from TRBV19 and TRBJ1-2, with TRBD1 matching 11 bases. V was clipped by 6 bases and J by 3 bases; unmatched bases: 3. Germline CDR1 and CDR2: LNHDA and SQIVND (reference sequence). The CDR3 contains 14 residues. The CDR3 sequence is CASRRTGGDYGYTF. The CDR3 DNA sequence: TGTGCCAGTAGGCGGACAGGGGGCGACTATGGCTACACCTTC.

The V gene is TRBV2, the J gene TRBJ2-7; D not resolved. The germline CDR1 and CDR2 sequences are SNHLY and FYNNEI. CDR3 size: 12 residues. The V gene lost 7 bases and the J gene lost 4 bases, with 11 bases spanning the gap. DNA for the CDR3: TGTGCCAGCACCAGACTGAAATACGAGCAGTACTTC. This translates into CASTRLKYEQYF.

V gene TRBV19 combines with J gene TRBJ1-2; possibly TRBD1 for D (6 bases). Germline loops: CDR1 LNHDA, CDR2 SQIVND (reference sequence). The CDR3 totals 15 residues. V lost 0 bases and J lost 4, with 12 bases in between. The CDR3 here is CASSIEFRGGYGYTF. The DNA of the CDR3 is TGTGCCAGTAGTATAGAGTTCAGGGGCGGCTATGGCTACACCTTC.

The rearrangement links TRBV11-2 to TRBJ2-6; D uncertain. This CDR3 comprises 19 residues. Germline CDR1 is SGHAT and CDR2 is FQNNGV. The V end lost 5 bases, the J end lost 0 bases, and 20 bases lay between the germline ends. The CDR3 DNA sequence: TGTGCCAGCAGCACTCAAATCCGAAAATCGAGCTCTGGGGCCAACGTCCTGACTTTC. The encoded protein is CASSTQIRKSSSGANVLTF.

The chain is built from TRBV7-6 and TRBJ2-7; the D gene is possibly TRBD1 (5 bases). Germline V gives CDR1 SGHVS, CDR2 FNYEAQ. Trimming cost V 5 bases and J 1 base, with 12 bases left between them. The CDR3 has 14 residues. For the CDR3, the DNA is TGTGCCAGCAGCCTGGACACGAATTCCTACGAGCAGTACTTC. The encoded protein is CASSLDTNSYEQYF.

This chain uses TRBV27 with TRBJ1-5; 8 bases are shared with TRBD1. The CDR3 loop spans 14 amino acids. Germline lookup yields CDR1 MNHEY and CDR2 SMNVEV (reference sequence). V dropped 4 bases and J dropped 4; count of bases not matched to a gene: 3. DNA of the CDR3: TGTGCCAGCAGTTCAGGGGGCTTTAATCAGCCCCAGCATTTT. This codes for CASSSGGFNQPQHF.

This chain uses TRBV6-6 with TRBJ1-2, with a tentative D call TRBD1 (6 bases). CDR3 length: 13 amino acids. Germline V CDR1 and CDR2: MNHNY, SVGAGI (reference sequence). The V gene lost 5 bases and the J gene lost 6 bases, with 13 bases spanning the gap. The CDR3 coding sequence is TGTGCCAGCAGTCGATCAGGGGTTAATGGCTACACCTTC. Translated: CASSRSGVNGYTF.

This chain uses TRBV27 with TRBJ1-1; no reliable D call. Per germline, CDR1 MNHEY and CDR2 SMNVEV (reference sequence). The length of the CDR3 is 14 residues. The germline V and J ends were trimmed by 3 bases and 6 bases, with 14 bases remaining between them. The CDR3 DNA reads as TGTGCCAGCAGTTTGCAACCGACTATCGCTGAAGCTTTCTTT. This codes for CASSLQPTIAEAFF.